The 5 T cell receptor beta chains reported below all come from one sample, sequenced in a study of regulatory T cells in long-lasting Graves disease. Indicated time point: newly diagnosed GD, antithyroid drugs for less than 3 months. Scientists built the TCR library using RNA that was extracted from PBMCs. Through Arm-PCR of CDR3 regions and iRepertoire HTBI primers, TCR beta libraries were built. TCRdb reprocessed the multiplex PCR reads via MiXCR and lists one record per CDR3 protein. The data show 300,000 to 400,000 distinct CDR3 sequences, 18% seen once. The source was peripheral blood mononuclear cells (PBMCs), collected at new diagnosis, from a patient treated with antithyroid drugs. These receptors were taken from a female donor with Graves disease.

Note on this clonotype: A much bigger clone sits one base away, suggesting this may be a read error. The chain is built from TRBV5-1 and TRBJ2-1, with D possibly being TRBD2 (5 bases). The V gene lost 3 bases and the J gene lost 7 bases, with 20 bases spanning the gap. CDR3 length: 16 amino acids. Germline V gene sequence: CDR1 SGHRS, CDR2 YFSETQ. CDR3 amino acids: CASSSGHGVLGNEQFF. The CDR3 DNA follows: TGCGCCAGCAGCTCGGGTCACGGGGTGCTGGGTAATGAGCAGTTCTTC.

Ten or more counts support this clonotype. The V call is TRBV5-1, the J call TRBJ2-2; D uncertain. The CDR3 is 12 amino acids. Germline lookup yields CDR1 SGHRS and CDR2 YFSETQ. V gave up 3 bases and J gave up 10 bases, with 10 bases separating them. CDR3 residues: CASSYSTPELFF. The CDR3 nucleotides read TGCGCCAGCAGCTATTCTACCCCGGAGCTGTTTTTT.

In its sample, this clonotype was seen many times. This chain uses TRBV20-1 with TRBJ2-7; 12 bases are a match to TRBD2. This CDR3 is built from 15 residues. V was clipped by 1 base and J by 5 bases; unmatched bases: 6. Germline-derived CDR1 and CDR2 are DFQATT and SNEGSKA (reference sequence). The DNA of the CDR3 is TGCAGTGCTAGAGGACTAGCGGGAGATATCAACGAGCAGTACTTC. Translating gives CSARGLAGDINEQYF.

V usage is TRBV28 and J usage is TRBJ2-5; no firm D call. The V gene's germline CDR1 is MDHEN and CDR2 SYDVKM. The CDR3 has 14 amino acids. Trimming took off 6 bases at V and 2 bases at J, with 13 bases between the two ends. CDR3 protein: CASRSSTHQETQYF. CDR3 sequence (DNA): TGTGCCAGCAGATCATCGACACATCAAGAGACCCAGTACTTC.

The table lists this clonotype with many counts. V and J are TRBV2 and TRBJ1-4; tentatively, D is TRBD1 (5 bases). This CDR3 comprises 16 residues. V was pared by 2 bases and J by 0 bases, with 10 bases between. Germline CDR1 and CDR2: SNHLY and FYNNEI. This CDR3 reads CASSERGGSTNEKLFF. The CDR3 coding sequence is TGTGCCAGCAGTGAACGTGGGGGATCAACTAATGAAAAACTGTTTTTT.